This record looks at one T cell receptor (beta chain) sequence and its context. Only a few counts were recorded for this clonotype. Its antigen remains unidentified. Per-base quality was not reported, and no clone a single base away is much larger than it. The data stem from a study of immune heterogeneity within non-small cell lung tumors (dated by TCRdb to between 2017 and 2018). With respect to the entire study: By histology, the tumors were several squamous cell carcinomas, about ten non-squamous carcinomas and 1 tumor not otherwise specified. Binding of neoantigens to the HLA alleles of each patient was predicted with netMHCpan-3.0 for mutant peptides of 8 to 11 amino acids. To look at intratumoral immune heterogeneity, the study ran whole-exome sequencing, RNA-seq and TCR beta repertoire sequencing on several spatially distinct regions taken from every NSCLC tumor. TCR repertoires were analyzed from around 57 tumor loci of about 15 patients, while transcriptome data covered only approximately 42 loci from approximately twelve patients.

The paper as a whole reports these results and caveats: A moderate positive correlation (R approximately 0.36), which was statistically significant, linked local T-cell repertoire clonality to local tumor mutational burden. For the most part, high-frequency TCR beta clonotypes differed from one individual patient to another. Identical dominant CDR3B clonotypes recurred across loci within a patient, yet different tumor locations also harbored unique high-frequency clones.

Genomic DNA was extracted from bulk tumor tissue and used as the TCR template, and approximately 600 ng gDNA was amplified per sample. During surgery, multiple biopsies were taken from each primary tumor, with sampling sites spaced as far apart as possible within the tumor mass. The study cohort was described as untreated, and the patients were newly diagnosed NSCLC cases having curative surgery. Donors were roughly 15 newly diagnosed non-small cell lung cancer patients undergoing surgery with curative intent. The resected tumor masses were reviewed by two independent pathologists. Only DNA and RNA samples of high quality went on to sequencing. The TCR beta CDR3 region was amplified with a multiplex PCR system whose first round of about 10 cycles used 32 V-gene forward primers and 13 J-gene reverse primers. First-round PCR used a QIAGEN Multiplex PCR Kit, and primer sequences were filed in Chinese patent CN105087789A. In a second PCR round, Illumina universal primers were added with the Phusion High-Fidelity PCR Kit. TCR libraries were paired-end sequenced at 151 bp read length on the Illumina HiSeq X Ten platform. The paper's data handling went like this. Reads lacking multiplex PCR primers were removed with Cutadapt, read pairs were merged with PEAR, and CDR3 regions were called with MiXCR default settings. Repertoire diversity used Shannon entropy, and clonality was computed as one minus Shannon entropy divided by ln of productive unique sequence count. Clonotypes present at frequencies of at least 0.5% were defined as dominant or high-frequency T-cell clones. TCRdb's own reprocessing of the public reads used fastp at Q25 and MiXCR and kept productive beta chains. CDR3 protein duplicates are merged, each entry listing the most common genes and DNA. TCRdb, rather than the study authors, made the V and J calls. This sample is represented by more than 5,000 distinct CDR3 sequences; roughly a fifth of them were singletons. The biggest ten clones account for approximately 15% of the sample.

The source is a female donor with non-small cell lung cancer. Source material: lung tumor tissue.

The CDR3 protein: CASSPDGTNTGELFF. The base sequence is TGTGCCAGCAGCCCAGACGGGACGAACACCGGGGAGCTGTTTTTT. The chain couples TRBV7-2 to TRBJ2-2, and perhaps TRBD2 as D gene, on 5 matching bases. The germline V gene supplies CDR1 SGHTA and CDR2 FQGNSA. V is cut by 5 bases and J by 0 bases, and the space between the germline ends is 10 bases. From cysteine to phenylalanine, the CDR3 is 15 amino acids long. Of the read, only the CDR3 DNA is kept; its 45 bases are in frame from base 1.